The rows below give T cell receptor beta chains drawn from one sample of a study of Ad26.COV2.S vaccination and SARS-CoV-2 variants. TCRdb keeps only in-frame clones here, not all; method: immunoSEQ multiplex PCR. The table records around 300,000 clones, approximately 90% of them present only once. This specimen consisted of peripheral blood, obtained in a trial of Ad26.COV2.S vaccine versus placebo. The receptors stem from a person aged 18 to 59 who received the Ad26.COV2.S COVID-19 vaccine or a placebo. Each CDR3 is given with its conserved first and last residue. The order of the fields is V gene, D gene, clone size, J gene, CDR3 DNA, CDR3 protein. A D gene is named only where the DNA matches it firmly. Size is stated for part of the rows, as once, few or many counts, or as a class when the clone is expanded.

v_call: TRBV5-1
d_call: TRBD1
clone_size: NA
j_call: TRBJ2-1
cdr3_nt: TGCGCCAGCAGCTTGGGGACAGGGGGTGATGAGCAGTTCTTC
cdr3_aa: CASSLGTGGDEQFF

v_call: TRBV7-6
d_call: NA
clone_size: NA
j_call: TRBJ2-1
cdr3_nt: TGTGCCAGCAGCTTGACCGGGGACAAGTATGATGAGCAGTTCTTC
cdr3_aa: CASSLTGDKYDEQFF

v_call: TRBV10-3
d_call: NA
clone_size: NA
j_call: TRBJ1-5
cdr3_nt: TGTGCCATCAGTGATTCACAGAATAGCAATCAGCCCCAGCATTTT
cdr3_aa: CAISDSQNSNQPQHF

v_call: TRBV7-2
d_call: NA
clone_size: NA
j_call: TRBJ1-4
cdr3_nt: TGTGCCAGCAGCTTAGGTCTGGGGGCAAAGGAAAAACTGTTTTTT
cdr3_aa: CASSLGLGAKEKLFF

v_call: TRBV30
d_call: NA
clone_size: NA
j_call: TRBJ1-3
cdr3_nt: TGTGCCTGGAGTGTTGAACAAGTCTCTGGAAACACCATATATTTT
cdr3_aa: CAWSVEQVSGNTIYF

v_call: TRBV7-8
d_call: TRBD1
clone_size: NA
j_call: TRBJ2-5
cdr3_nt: TGTGCCAGCAGCGGCACAGGGGGAGAGACCCAGTACTTC
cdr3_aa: CASSGTGGETQYF

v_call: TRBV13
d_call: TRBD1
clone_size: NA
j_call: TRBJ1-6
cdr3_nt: TGTGCCAGCAGCTTAACAGGGGTGGGTTCACCCCTCCACTTT
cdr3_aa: CASSLTGVGSPLHF

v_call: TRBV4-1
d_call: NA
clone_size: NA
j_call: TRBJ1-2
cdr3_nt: TGCGCCAGCAGCCAAGATAGGGCTCTTGGCAGGAACGGGGGCTACACCTTC
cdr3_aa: CASSQDRALGRNGGYTF

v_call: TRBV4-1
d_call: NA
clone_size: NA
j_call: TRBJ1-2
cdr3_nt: TGCGCCAGCAGCCAAGAAGTCGCGGAGAACTATGGCTACACCTTC
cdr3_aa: CASSQEVAENYGYTF

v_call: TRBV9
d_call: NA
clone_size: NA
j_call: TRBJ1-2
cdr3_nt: TGTGCCAGCAGCCTACCCGACAGGCCTAACTATGGCTACACCTTC
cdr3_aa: CASSLPDRPNYGYTF

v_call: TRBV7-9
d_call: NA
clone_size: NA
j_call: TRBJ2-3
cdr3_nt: TGTGCCAGCAGCTCCACAGGTAGCACAGATACGCAGTATTTT
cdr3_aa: CASSSTGSTDTQYF

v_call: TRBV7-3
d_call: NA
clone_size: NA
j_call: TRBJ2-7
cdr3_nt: TGTGCCAGCGGCTTCGGAGGGACCCAATGTTACTACGAGCAGTACTTC
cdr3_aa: CASGFGGTQCYYEQYF

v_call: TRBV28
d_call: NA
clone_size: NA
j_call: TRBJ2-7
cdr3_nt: TGTGCCAGCAGACGCCCCAGGATGGACTCCTACGAGCAGTACTTC
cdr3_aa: CASRRPRMDSYEQYF

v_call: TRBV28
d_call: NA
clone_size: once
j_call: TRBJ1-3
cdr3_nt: TGTGCCAGCAGTTTCACCGCGACTGGAAACACCATATATTTT
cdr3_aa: CASSFTATGNTIYF

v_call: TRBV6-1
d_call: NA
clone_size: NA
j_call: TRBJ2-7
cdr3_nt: TGTGCCAGCAGTGCACAGGAAGACCCGAGCTCCTACGAGCAGTACTTC
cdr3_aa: CASSAQEDPSSYEQYF

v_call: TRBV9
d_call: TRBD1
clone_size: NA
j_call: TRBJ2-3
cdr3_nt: TGTGCCAGCAGCGCTGTCCGGGACAGGGGTACAGATACGCAGTATTTT
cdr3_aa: CASSAVRDRGTDTQYF

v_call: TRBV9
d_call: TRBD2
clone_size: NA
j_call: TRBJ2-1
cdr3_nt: TGTGCCAGCAACCGGGAGGGGGGTCCCTATGAGCAGTTCTTC
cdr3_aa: CASNREGGPYEQFF

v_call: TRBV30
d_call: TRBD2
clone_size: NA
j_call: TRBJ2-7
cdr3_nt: TGTGCCTGGAGTGTCGGGGGGTCCTCCTACGAGCAGTACTTC
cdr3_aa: CAWSVGGSSYEQYF

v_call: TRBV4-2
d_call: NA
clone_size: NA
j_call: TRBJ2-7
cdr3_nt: TGTGCCAGCAGCCAGACGGACAGCCTCTCCTACGAGCAGTACTTC
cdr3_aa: CASSQTDSLSYEQYF

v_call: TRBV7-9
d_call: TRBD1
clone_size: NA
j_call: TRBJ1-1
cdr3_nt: TGTGCCAGCAGCGGAGGGACAGGGGCTCAGGCTTTCTTT
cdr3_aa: CASSGGTGAQAFF

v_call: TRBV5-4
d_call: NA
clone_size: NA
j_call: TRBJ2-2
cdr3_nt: TGTGCCAGCAGCTTATCCGCCGGGGAGCTGTTTTTT
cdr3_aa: CASSLSAGELFF

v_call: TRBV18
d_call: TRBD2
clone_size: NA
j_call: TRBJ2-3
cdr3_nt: TGTGCCAGCTCAGCCGGGACTAGCGGGTGGAGCACAGATACGCAGTATTTT
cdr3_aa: CASSAGTSGWSTDTQYF

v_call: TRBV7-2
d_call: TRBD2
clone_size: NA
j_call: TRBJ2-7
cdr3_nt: TGTGCCAGCAGCTTAAGCGGGAGGCCCATCTACGAGCAGTACTTC
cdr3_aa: CASSLSGRPIYEQYF